Listed here is a single T cell receptor (beta chain). Its antigen is undetermined. The record originates from a study of T cells in Graves' hyperthyroidism and ophthalmopathy. Amplification yielded TCR beta CDR3 regions, with RNA transcripts as the source. The HTBI primer set was used in a first-round RT-PCR of the TCR CDR3. TCRdb re-called the multiplex PCR reads with MiXCR, one entry per CDR3 protein. The table shows around 240,000 distinct CDR3 sequences, with about 17% occurring only once. Lactation, pregnancy, other autoimmune disease or uncontrolled infection excluded patients. Together with thyroid ultrasound, orbital computed tomography, serum thyroxine and TRAb, clinical symptoms were used for diagnoses. Study-wide results and limits: Blood also contained most expanded thyroid clonotypes above 0.001.

This receptor was obtained from a woman between 18 and 30 years old with Graves' ophthalmopathy. Sequencing input: blood.

CDR3 sequence reads: CASSATGQGKETQYF. The CDR3 nucleotides are TGTGCCAGCAGCGCAACCGGACAGGGGAAGGAGACCCAGTACTTC. The rearrangement uses TRBV9 and TRBJ2-5; 9 bases are a match to TRBD1. J gave up 5 bases and V 3 bases, and 8 bases lay outside the gene matches. Germline V lookup: CDR1 SGDLS, CDR2 YYNGEE. The CDR3 is made up of 15 amino acids. The whole variable domain, remainder taken from reference TRBV9 and TRBJ2-5, is DSGVTQTPKHLITATGQRVTLRCSPRSGDLSVYWYQQSLDQGLQFLIQYYNGEERAKGNILERFSAQQFPDLHSELNLSSLELGDSALYFCASSATGQGKETQYFGPGTRLLVL.